Listed here are 5 T cell receptor beta chains from one sample, sequenced in a study of tumor-infiltrating lymphocytes in primary liver carcinoma. It was unsorted whole blood that yielded blood RNA, and germline DNA was also extracted. A primer matching the constant region was used to make TCR beta cDNA from about 500 ng of total RNA. Libraries covering TCR beta were generated through three nested multiplex PCR rounds (using a slightly modified ARM-PCR). A C-beta reverse primer and TRBV1-TRBV30 forward primers served in each of the first two PCR rounds, at about 10 cycles apiece. TCRdb reprocessed the multiplex PCR reads with MiXCR, giving one entry per CDR3 protein. The data contain some 320,000 distinct CDR3 sequences, less than 75% of them singletons. The specimen sequenced was peripheral blood. Every receptor here comes from a man aged 35-49 years with primary liver carcinoma and hepatitis B virus infection.

Notes on this clonotype: A much larger clone differs by one base, so this may be a read error. Written as DNA, the CDR3 is TGCGCCAGCAGCCGAGATCGGGCGGGGGGGTACAATGAGCAGTTCTTC. Its translation: CASSRDRAGGYNEQFF. V is TRBV4-1 and J is TRBJ2-1; 9 bases map to TRBD2. CDR3 length: 16 residues. V was clipped by 4 bases and J by 4 bases; unmatched bases: 8. CDR1 MGHRA and CDR2 YSYEKL come from the germline V gene.

Comment on this clonotype: A much larger clone differs by one base, so this may be a read error. The chain couples TRBV4-2 to TRBJ2-7; tentatively, D is TRBD2 (6 bases). This CDR3 comprises 14 residues. Per the germline V gene, CDR1 is LGHNA and CDR2 is YNFKEQ. V dropped 1 base and J dropped 4 bases, with 11 bases sitting between them. The CDR3 region has the DNA TGTGCCAGCAGCCAAGGGGGACTGGGATACGAGCAGTACTTC. It encodes CASSQGGLGYEQYF.

The chain employs TRBV6-2 or TRBV6-3 and TRBJ1-1, with 7 bases fitting TRBD1. In germline, CDR1 is MNHEY, CDR2 SVGEGT. Trimming removed 5 bases from V and 8 bases from J; junction bases left unmatched: 5. CDR3 length: 12 residues. CDR3 amino acids: CASSVQGGEAFF. Here the CDR3 DNA reads TGTGCCAGCAGTGTCCAGGGGGGCGAAGCTTTCTTT.

Only a few counts were recorded for this clonotype. V gene TRBV10-3 combines with J gene TRBJ2-2; 7 bases match TRBD1. Trimming took 2 bases from V and 4 from J; bases not matched to a gene: 7. CDR3 length equals 16 residues. Germline lookup yields CDR1 ENHRY and CDR2 SYGVKD. The CDR3 nucleotides read TGTGCCATCAGTGAGGGTAGGGGGCGTACCACCGGGGAGCTGTTTTTT. It specifies CAISEGRGRTTGELFF.

This clonotype was observed a handful of times. The CDR3 loop reads CASSFRQGWETQYF. The CDR3 region has the DNA TGTGCCAGCAGCTTTAGACAGGGGTGGGAGACCCAGTACTTC. This chain links TRBV7-8 with TRBJ2-5, with 8 positions matching TRBD1. V lost 3 bases, J lost 5 bases, and 5 bases stayed unmatched. This CDR3 has 14 residues. Germline assignment: CDR1 SGHVS and CDR2 FQNEAQ.